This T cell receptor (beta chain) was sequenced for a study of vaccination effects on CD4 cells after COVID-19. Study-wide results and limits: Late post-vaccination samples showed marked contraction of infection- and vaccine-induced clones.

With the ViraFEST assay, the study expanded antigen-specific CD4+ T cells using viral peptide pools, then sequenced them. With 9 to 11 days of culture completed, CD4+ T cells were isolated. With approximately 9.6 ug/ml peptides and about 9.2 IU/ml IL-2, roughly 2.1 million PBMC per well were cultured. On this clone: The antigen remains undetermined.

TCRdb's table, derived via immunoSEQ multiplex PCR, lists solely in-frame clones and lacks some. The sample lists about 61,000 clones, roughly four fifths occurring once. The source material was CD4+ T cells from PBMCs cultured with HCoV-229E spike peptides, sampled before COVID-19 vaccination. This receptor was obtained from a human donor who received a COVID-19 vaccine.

CDR3 sequence reads: CASSLPGIQETQYF. The CDR3 nucleotides read TGTGCCAGCAGTTTACCGGGTATCCAAGAGACCCAGTACTTC. The chain recombines TRBV25-1 with TRBJ2-5, with D uncertain. From germline, CDR1 is MGHDK and CDR2 SYGVNS. V lost 5 bases and J lost 1, with 11 bases in between. The CDR3 is made up of 14 amino acids.